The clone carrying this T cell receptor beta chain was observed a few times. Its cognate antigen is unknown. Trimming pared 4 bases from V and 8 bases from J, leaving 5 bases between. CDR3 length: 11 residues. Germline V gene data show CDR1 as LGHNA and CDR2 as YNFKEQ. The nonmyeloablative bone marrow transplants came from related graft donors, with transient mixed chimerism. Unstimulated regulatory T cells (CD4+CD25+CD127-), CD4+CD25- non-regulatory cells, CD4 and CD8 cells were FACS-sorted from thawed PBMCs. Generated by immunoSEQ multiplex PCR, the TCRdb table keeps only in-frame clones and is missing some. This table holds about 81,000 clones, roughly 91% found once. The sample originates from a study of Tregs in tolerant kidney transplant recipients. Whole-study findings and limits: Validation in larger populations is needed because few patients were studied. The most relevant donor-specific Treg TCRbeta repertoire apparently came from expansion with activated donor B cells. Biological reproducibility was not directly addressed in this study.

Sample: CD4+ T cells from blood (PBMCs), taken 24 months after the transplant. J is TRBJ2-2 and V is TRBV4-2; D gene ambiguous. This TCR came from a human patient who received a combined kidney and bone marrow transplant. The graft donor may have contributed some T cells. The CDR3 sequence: CASSLQGELFF. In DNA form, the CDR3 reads TGTGCCAGCAGCCTCCAAGGGGAGCTGTTTTTT.